This section outlines one TCR beta chain sequence together with its context. TCR alpha and TCR beta cDNA libraries carrying sample barcodes and UMIs were produced by 5'RACE using constant-segment primers. TCRdb fed the 5' RACE reads into MiXCR, producing one record per CDR3 protein. The sample consists of 190,000 or so distinct CDR3 sequences, roughly 23% of them appearing once. The sample originates from a study of T-cell memory formation after mild COVID-19. Study-level information: The study found TCR clusters largely donor specific.

This CDR3 comprises 14 residues. The J segment lost 9 bases and the V segment lost 4 bases, leaving 13 bases of the junction unmatched. Germline V gives CDR1 SGHKS, CDR2 YYEKEE (reference sequence). Sequenced material: PBMCs or a T cell subset sorted from them (not recorded which). The chain is built from TRBV5-5 and TRBJ2-7; 7 bases agree with TRBD1. This clonotype originated in an adult woman who had mild COVID-19 (a few samples of this study predate the infection). Cell type and time point are not known. The CDR3 DNA reads TGTGCCAGCAGCCCGGACAGGCCCACGGTAGGGCAGTACTTC. This sequence encodes CASSPDRPTVGQYF.